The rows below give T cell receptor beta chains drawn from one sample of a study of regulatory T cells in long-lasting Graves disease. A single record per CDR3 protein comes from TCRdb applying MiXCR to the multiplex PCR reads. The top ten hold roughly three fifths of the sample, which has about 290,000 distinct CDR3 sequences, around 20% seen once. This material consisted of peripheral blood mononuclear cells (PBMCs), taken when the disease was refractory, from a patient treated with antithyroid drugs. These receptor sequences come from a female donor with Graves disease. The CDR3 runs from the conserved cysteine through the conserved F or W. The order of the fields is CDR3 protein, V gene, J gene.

CDR3: CASSLVVRTGELFF
V: TRBV11-2
J: TRBJ2-2

CDR3: CATSLSRRTEAFF
V: TRBV24-1
J: TRBJ1-1

CDR3: CASSDPQLSYEQYF
V: TRBV2
J: TRBJ2-7

CDR3: CASNRGAAAAGYEQYF
V: TRBV6-1
J: TRBJ2-7

CDR3: CASSAGGHEQFF
V: TRBV7-2
J: TRBJ2-1

CDR3: CASTDRGSSWEKLFF
V: TRBV6-1
J: TRBJ1-4

CDR3: CASSQDRQNYGYTF
V: TRBV4-3
J: TRBJ1-2

CDR3: CASSSRADSNQPQHF
V: TRBV27
J: TRBJ1-5

CDR3: CSARDLASGRASYEQYF
V: TRBV20-1
J: TRBJ2-7

CDR3: CAWEGWDGYSGNTIYF
V: TRBV30
J: TRBJ1-3

CDR3: CASSYRQSSSYEQYF
V: TRBV6-9
J: TRBJ2-7

CDR3: CASSYRRGDQPQHF
V: TRBV6-5
J: TRBJ1-5

CDR3: CATSAGTGKQETQYF
V: TRBV24-1
J: TRBJ2-5